This T cell receptor beta chain is drawn from a study of neurological immune-mediated disorders. Findings and caveats of the study: The greatest TCR clonal expansion appeared in HTLV-1-associated myelopathy and the smallest, falling below healthy controls, in multiple sclerosis.

This clonotype was picked up many times. Its antigen is not known. Germline V gene sequence: CDR1 SGHRS, CDR2 YFSETQ. Deletions cut 1 base from V and 2 bases from J, with 7 bases between. CDR3 length: 13 residues. With 10-nucleotide random UMIs, 5'RACE was used to make the cDNA. From the 5' RACE reads, TCRdb called clonotypes with MiXCR, one entry per CDR3 protein. The sample shows more than 45,000 distinct CDR3 sequences, about 4% of them seen only once. This TCR derives from a man aged 50 or older with multiple sclerosis. Source material: PBMCs. V and J are TRBV5-1 and TRBJ2-7; D is ambiguous. The CDR3 DNA follows: TGCGCCAGCAGCTTGATTTCCACCTACGAGCAGTACTTC. Translating gives CASSLISTYEQYF. Using reference TRBV5-1 and TRBJ2-7 for the parts outside the CDR3, the full variable domain is KAGVTQTPRYLIKTRGQQVTLSCSPISGHRSVSWYQQTPGQGLQFLFEYFSETQRNKGNFPGRFSGRQFSNSRSEMNVSTLELGDSALYLCASSLISTYEQYFGPGTRLTVT.